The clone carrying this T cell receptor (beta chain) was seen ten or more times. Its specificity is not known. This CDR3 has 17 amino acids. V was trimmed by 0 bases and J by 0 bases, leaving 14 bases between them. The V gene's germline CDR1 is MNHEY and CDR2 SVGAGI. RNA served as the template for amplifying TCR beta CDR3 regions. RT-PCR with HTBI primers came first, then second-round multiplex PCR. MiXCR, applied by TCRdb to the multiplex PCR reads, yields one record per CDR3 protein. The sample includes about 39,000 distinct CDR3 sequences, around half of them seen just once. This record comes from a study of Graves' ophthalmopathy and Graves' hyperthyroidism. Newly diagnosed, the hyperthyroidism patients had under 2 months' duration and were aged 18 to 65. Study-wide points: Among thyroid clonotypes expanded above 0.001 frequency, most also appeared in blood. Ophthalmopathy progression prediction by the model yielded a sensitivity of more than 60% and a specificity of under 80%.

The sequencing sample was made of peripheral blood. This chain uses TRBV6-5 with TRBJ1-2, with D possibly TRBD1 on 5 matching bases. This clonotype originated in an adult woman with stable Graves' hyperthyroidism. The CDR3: CASSYSNGALSNYGYTF. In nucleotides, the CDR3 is TGTGCCAGCAGTTACTCGAATGGGGCACTCTCTAACTATGGCTACACCTTC.